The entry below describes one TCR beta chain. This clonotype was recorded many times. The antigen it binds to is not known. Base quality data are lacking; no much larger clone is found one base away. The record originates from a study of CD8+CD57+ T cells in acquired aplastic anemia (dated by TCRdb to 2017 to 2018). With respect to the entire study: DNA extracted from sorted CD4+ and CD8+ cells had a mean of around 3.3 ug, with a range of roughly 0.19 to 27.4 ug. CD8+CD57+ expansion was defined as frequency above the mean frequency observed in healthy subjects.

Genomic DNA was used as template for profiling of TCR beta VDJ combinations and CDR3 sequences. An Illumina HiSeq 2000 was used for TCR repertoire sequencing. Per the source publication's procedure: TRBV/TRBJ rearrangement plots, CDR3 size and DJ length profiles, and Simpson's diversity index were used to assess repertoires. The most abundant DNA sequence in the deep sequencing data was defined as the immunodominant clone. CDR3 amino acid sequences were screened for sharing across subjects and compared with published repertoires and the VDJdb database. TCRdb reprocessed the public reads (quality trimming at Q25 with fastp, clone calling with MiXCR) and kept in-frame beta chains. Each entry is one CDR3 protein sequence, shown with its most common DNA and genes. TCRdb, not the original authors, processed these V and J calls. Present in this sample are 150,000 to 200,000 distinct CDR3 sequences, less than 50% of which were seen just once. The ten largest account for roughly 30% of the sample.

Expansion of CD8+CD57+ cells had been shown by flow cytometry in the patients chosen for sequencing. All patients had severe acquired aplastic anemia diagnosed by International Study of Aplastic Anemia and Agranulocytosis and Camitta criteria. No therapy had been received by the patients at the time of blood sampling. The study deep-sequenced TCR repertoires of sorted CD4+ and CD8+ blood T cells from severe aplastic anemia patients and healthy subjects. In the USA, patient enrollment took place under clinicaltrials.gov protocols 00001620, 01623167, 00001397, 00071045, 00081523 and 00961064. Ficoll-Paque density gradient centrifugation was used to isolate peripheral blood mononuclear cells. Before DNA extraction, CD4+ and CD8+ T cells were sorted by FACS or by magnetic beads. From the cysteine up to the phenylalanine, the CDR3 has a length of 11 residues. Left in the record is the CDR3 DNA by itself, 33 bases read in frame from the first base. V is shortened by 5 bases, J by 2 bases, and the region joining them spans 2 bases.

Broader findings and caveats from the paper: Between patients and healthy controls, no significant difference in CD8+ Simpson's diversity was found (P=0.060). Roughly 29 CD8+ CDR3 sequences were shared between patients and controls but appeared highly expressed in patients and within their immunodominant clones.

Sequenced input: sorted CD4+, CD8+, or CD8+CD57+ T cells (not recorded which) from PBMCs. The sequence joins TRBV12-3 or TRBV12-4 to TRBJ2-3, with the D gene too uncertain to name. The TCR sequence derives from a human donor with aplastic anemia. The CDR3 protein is CASSITDTQYF. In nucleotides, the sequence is TGTGCCAGCAGTATCACAGATACGCAGTATTTT.